Sequencing of this TCR beta chain was carried out in a study of blood T cell repertoires in COVID-19. Overall study: T cells, B-cell-depleted T cells, or PBMCs supplied cDNA or gDNA.

As originally analysed: Nucleated cell counts were estimated from reference gene primer amplification. Some clones are missing from TCRdb's copy, which holds only in-frame ones; the method was immunoSEQ multiplex PCR. V and J calls and clone size are given by that table; D and trimming were obtained from the DNA. The repertoire has about 50,000 clones, about 90% of them found once; the top ten carry approximately 11%. V lost 6 bases to trimming and J lost 1 base, with 13 bases between them. Germline loops: CDR1 SGHRS, CDR2 YFSETQ. This CDR3 contains 15 residues. The chain couples TRBV5-1 to TRBJ2-2; a possible D gene is TRBD2 (5 bases). The receptor comes from a human donor with active COVID-19. The donor label of this sample is uncertain. Sequenced sample: peripheral blood. CDR3 bases: TGCGCCAGCATATTGGACGGGGTGAACACCGGGGAGCTGTTTTTT. Its protein product is CASILDGVNTGELFF.